These T cell receptor beta chains were read from a single sample in a study of low-dose radiotherapy and immunotherapy resistance in tumors. TCRdb re-called the reads through MiXCR, storing one row per CDR3 protein. The sample holds 75,000 to 95,000 distinct CDR3 sequences; 15% to 20% are singletons and the top ten take 4.5% to 7.5%. Sequences were derived from PBMCs, sampled before treatment. All receptors come from a male donor with prostate cancer. Each CDR3 is given with its conserved first and last residue. D genes are given only for firm matches. Not all rows give a size; the values are once, few, many and, for expanded clones, a class.

many NA TRBJ1-6 TRBV7-3 TGTGCCAGCAGTCCCCCCTCCGTTGAGGTCGTAGGATATAATTCACCCCTCCACTTT CASSPPSVEVVGYNSPLHF
many TRBD2 TRBJ2-7 TRBV5-1 TGCGCCAGCATCCCCGGTGGTAGCGGGACGGGGGAGCAGTACTTC CASIPGGSGTGEQYF
many NA TRBJ2-1 TRBV24-1 TGTGCCACCAGTGACCACGGGGGGCCACACTCCTACAATGAGCAGTTCTTC CATSDHGGPHSYNEQFF
many TRBD1 TRBJ1-1 TRBV9 TGTGCCAGCAGCGTCGGGGACAGGGGGCGGGAAGCTTTCTTT CASSVGDRGREAFF
many NA TRBJ1-1 TRBV3-1 TGTGCCAGCAGCCCGACGAGCGGATCCACTGAAGCTTTCTTT CASSPTSGSTEAFF
many NA TRBJ1-1 TRBV5-4 TGTGCCAGCAGCTTGGGGTGGAACACTGAAGCTTTCTTT CASSLGWNTEAFF
many TRBD2 TRBJ2-5 TRBV14 TGTGCCAGCAGCCAACTCTCTAGCGGGGGGTTGAAACCCTCAGAGACCCAGTACTTC CASSQLSSGGLKPSETQYF
many NA TRBJ1-1 TRBV6-2/TRBV6-3 TGTGCCAGCAGTTACTTGACTGAAGCTTTCTTT CASSYLTEAFF
many NA TRBJ1-1 TRBV7-9 TGTGCCAGCAGCTTAATTAACACTGAAGCTTTCTTT CASSLINTEAFF
many TRBD1 TRBJ2-7 TRBV28 TGTGCCAGCGTGGGACAGGGTTATTACGAGCAGTACTTC CASVGQGYYEQYF
few NA TRBJ2-3 TRBV7-9 TGTGCCAGCAGCTTAGGGAACCTAAGACTCGGAACGCAGTATTTT CASSLGNLRLGTQYF
many NA TRBJ1-1 TRBV24-1 TGTGCCACCGCCTCCAGTGGGGGTAGGAAAACTGAAGCTTTCTTT CATASSGGRKTEAFF
NA TRBD2 TRBJ2-1 TRBV6-1 TGTGCCAGCAGGATTACAGCGGGGGCAACCAATGAGCAGTTCTTC CASRITAGATNEQFF
many TRBD1 TRBJ1-5 TRBV4-1 TGCGCCAGCAGCCAGGACAGGGGATATAGCAATCAGCCCCAGCATTTT CASSQDRGYSNQPQHF
many NA TRBJ2-3 TRBV4-1 TGCGCCAGCAGCCAAGACGGTGGAATGGCGGGGGCGTTTAGCACAGATACGCAGTATTTT CASSQDGGMAGAFSTDTQYF
NA NA TRBJ2-5 TRBV27 TGTGCCAGCAGTTTGGGAATTCAAGAGACCCAGTACTTC CASSLGIQETQYF
many TRBD2 TRBJ2-7 TRBV19 TGTGCCAGTAGTATTAGCGGGAGGGCCTACGAGCAGTACTTC CASSISGRAYEQYF
many TRBD1 TRBJ2-1 TRBV7-2 TGTGCCAGCAGCCAGGGGGCCGGGACCGGAGAGCAGTTCTTC CASSQGAGTGEQFF
many NA TRBJ1-5 TRBV15 TGTGCCACCAGCAGAGAGAGGACGGTTAGCAATCAGCCCCAGCATTTT CATSRERTVSNQPQHF
many NA TRBJ1-2 TRBV20-1 TGCAGTGCTAGCGGAGAGAACTATGGCTACACCTTC CSASGENYGYTF
NA NA TRBJ2-1 TRBV2 TGTGCCACCGCTCGGGGAATCAATGAGCAGTTCTTC CATARGINEQFF
NA NA TRBJ2-7 TRBV18 TGTGCCAGCTCAATGGGACCACTCCCCAATGAGCAGTACTTC CASSMGPLPNEQYF
NA NA TRBJ2-1 TRBV24-1 TGTGCCACCAGTCCTGGGGCTAGCGATCGCAATGAGCAGTTCTTC CATSPGASDRNEQFF
many TRBD1 TRBJ2-7 TRBV6-5 TGTGCCAGCAGCCGGACAGGGGCTGCCTACGAGCAGTACTTC CASSRTGAAYEQYF
NA TRBD1 TRBJ2-7 TRBV2 TGTGCCAGCAGTGGACAGGGTGTTTACGAGCAGTACTTC CASSGQGVYEQYF
many TRBD2 TRBJ2-4 TRBV7-2 TGTGCCAGCAGCTTAGATGGGCGGGGGGGCTTAACGGCCATTCAGTACTTC CASSLDGRGGLTAIQYF
NA NA TRBJ1-4 TRBV6-8 TGTGCCAGCCGTCGAGGAGGGGGGGATGAAAAACTGTTTTTT CASRRGGGDEKLFF
many TRBD2 TRBJ2-1 TRBV5-6 TGTGCCAGCAGCTTGGTTAGCGGGCCCAGTTTCGATGAGCAGTTCTTC CASSLVSGPSFDEQFF
many TRBD2 TRBJ2-1 TRBV4-1 TGCGCCAGCAGCCAACTAGCGGGGGGGCTGAATGAGCAGTTCTTC CASSQLAGGLNEQFF
many NA TRBJ2-5 TRBV28 TGTGCCAGCAATCAACAGGGGAGGCAAGAGACCCAGTACTTC CASNQQGRQETQYF
many NA TRBJ2-7 TRBV5-1 TGCGCCAGCAGCTTAAACGGGGAGCACTCCTACGAGCAGTACTTC CASSLNGEHSYEQYF
many NA TRBJ2-4 TRBV21-1 TGTGCCAGCAGCAAAGGGAAGGCCCACTGGGCCAAAAACATTCAGTACTTC CASSKGKAHWAKNIQYF
many NA TRBJ1-2 TRBV11-3 TGTGCCAGCAGAGACAGTCTAGACCACTATGGCTACACCTTC CASRDSLDHYGYTF
many TRBD1 TRBJ2-1 TRBV5-1 TGCGCCAGCAGCTTTGGGACAGGGAACAATGAGCAGTTCTTC CASSFGTGNNEQFF